These 28 T cell receptor beta chains came from one sample sequenced in a study of early T cells in non-severe SARS-CoV-2 infection. TCRdb reanalysed the 5' RACE reads using MiXCR and keeps one entry per CDR3 protein. The sample shows some 44,000 distinct CDR3 sequences, approximately 6.3% of them seen only once. The sample consisted of whole blood, taken at baseline. These receptors were obtained from an adult who was a healthcare worker with PCR-confirmed SARS-CoV-2 infection or an uninfected control (not recorded which).

This clonotype was recorded at least ten times. The chain combines TRBV4-1 with TRBJ1-1; no clear D. CDR3 size: 13 residues. Germline-derived CDR1 and CDR2 are MGHRA and YSYEKL. V shed 0 bases and J shed 8 bases, with 10 bases lying between them. The CDR3 sequence: CASSQEFADEAFF. CDR3 DNA: TGCGCCAGCAGCCAAGAGTTCGCAGACGAAGCTTTCTTT.

This rearrangement joins TRBV7-9 to TRBJ1-1; D not resolved. Trimming removed 1 base from V and 5 bases from J, with 8 bases in between. Per the germline V gene, CDR1 is SEHNR and CDR2 is FQNEAQ (reference sequence). The length of the CDR3 is 13 residues. CDR3 region: CASSLEQLTEAFF. The CDR3 coding sequence is TGTGCCAGCAGCTTAGAACAGCTGACTGAAGCTTTCTTT. Variable domain in full (rest from reference TRBV7-9 and TRBJ1-1): DTGVSQNPRHKITKRGQNVTFRCDPISEHNRLYWYRQTLGQGPEFLTYFQNEAQLEKSRLLSDRFSAERPKGSFSTLEIQRTEQGDSAMYLCASSLEQLTEAFFGQGTRLTVV.

In this sample, this clonotype turned up a few times. The chain has TRBV11-2 and TRBJ2-3; D may match TRBD1 or TRBD2 (5 bases each). The germline gives CDR1 SGHAT, CDR2 FQNNGV. The V end was cut by 4 bases, the J end by 8 bases, with 10 bases between. This CDR3 has 12 residues. Written as DNA, the CDR3 is TGTGCCAGCAGCTCGGGACCGGGTACGCAGTATTTT. Translating it yields CASSSGPGTQYF.

The chain couples TRBV12-3 or TRBV12-4 to TRBJ2-1; D might be TRBD1 or TRBD2, each matching 5 bases. V gave up 2 bases and J gave up 1 base, with 12 bases separating them. The CDR3 extends over 16 amino acids. The CDR3 DNA is TGTGCCAGCAGTTTAAGGGGACGTCCTTCCTACAATGAGCAGTTCTTC. It translates to CASSLRGRPSYNEQFF.

The chain joins TRBV19 to TRBJ2-1; D perhaps matches TRBD1 (6 bases). Germline V lookup: CDR1 LNHDA, CDR2 SQIVND (reference sequence). This CDR3 comprises 18 residues. Trimming shortened V by 2 bases and J by 1 base, and 18 bases separated the two germline ends. This CDR3 is CASSIRGSGRGSYNEQFF. The CDR3 DNA reads TGTGCCAGTAGTATAAGGGGTTCTGGCAGGGGATCCTACAATGAGCAGTTCTTC.

The CDR3 is CSNQQGSNTEAFF. CDR3 DNA: TGCAGCAATCAACAGGGCTCGAACACTGAAGCTTTCTTT. The rearrangement uses TRBV20-1 and TRBJ1-1; perhaps TRBD1 as D (6 bases). CDR3 length: 13 amino acids. Germline CDR1 DFQATT, CDR2 SNEGSKA (reference sequence).

The V call is TRBV5-5, the J call TRBJ1-2; D remains ambiguous. Trimming took off 0 bases at V and 0 bases at J, with 6 bases between the two ends. CDR1 is SGHKS and CDR2 is YYEKEE in the germline V gene (reference sequence). CDR3 length: 14 residues. This chain's CDR3 is CASSLAGSNYGYTF. For the CDR3, the DNA is TGTGCCAGCAGCTTGGCAGGTTCTAACTATGGCTACACCTTC.

This clonotype was picked up many times. The chain joins TRBV7-6 to TRBJ2-6; D is possibly TRBD1 (5 bases). Germline CDR1 is SGHVS and CDR2 is FNYEAQ. V was trimmed by 5 bases and J by 1 base, leaving 18 bases between them. CDR3 length: 18 residues. The CDR3, as DNA: TGTGCCAGCAGCCCCTCCAGGGCGAAACTATCTGGGGCCAACGTCCTGACTTTC. It translates to CASSPSRAKLSGANVLTF.

The CDR3 loop reads CSTRGSSREGNEQFF. The CDR3 nucleotides are TGCAGCACTCGGGGATCGTCTCGAGAGGGCAATGAGCAGTTCTTC. The chain combines TRBV29-1 with TRBJ2-1; D may be TRBD2 (5 bases). V was trimmed by 8 bases and J by 6 bases, leaving 23 bases between them. Germline loops: CDR1 SQVTM, CDR2 ANQGSEA. The CDR3 length is 15 residues.

This clonotype was counted at least ten times. This chain links TRBV4-1 with TRBJ2-1; TRBD1 is a possible D gene (5 bases). Trimming took 4 bases from V and 9 from J, leaving 16 bases between them. This CDR3 has 14 residues. Per the germline V gene, CDR1 is MGHRA and CDR2 is YSYEKL. The CDR3, as DNA: TGCGCCAGCAGCCCGGTTTTGCGGACATCTGAGCAGTTCTTC. As protein: CASSPVLRTSEQFF.

This clonotype was counted a few times. The V call is TRBV29-1, the J call TRBJ1-2; D call uncertain. The CDR3 extends over 11 amino acids. Germline CDR1 reads SQVTM; CDR2 reads ANQGSEA. V was clipped by 5 bases and J by 4 bases, with 8 bases between them. CDR3 nucleotides: TGCAGCGTTCGCGGGCTCTATGGCTACACCTTC. This encodes CSVRGLYGYTF.

This chain links TRBV7-6 with TRBJ1-6; perhaps TRBD1 as D (6 bases). CDR3 length: 15 amino acids. The V and J ends lost 5 bases and 5 bases respectively, with 13 bases between them. Germline CDR1 reads SGHVS; CDR2 reads FNYEAQ. The CDR3 nucleotides read TGTGCCAGCAGCGGACGGGGGCGAGATAATTCACCCCTCCACTTT. Translated: CASSGRGRDNSPLHF.

This clonotype was counted ten times or more. The chain recombines TRBV5-4 with TRBJ2-1; 7 bases are shared with TRBD2. The CDR3 spans 17 residues. Trimming at V came to 6 bases and at J to 5 bases, leaving 17 bases not matched to a gene. Germline V gene data show CDR1 as SGHNT and CDR2 as YYREEE (reference sequence). CDR3 residues: CASTVKRWDYADNEQFF. CDR3 DNA sequence: TGTGCCAGCACCGTGAAGAGATGGGACTACGCCGACAATGAGCAGTTCTTC.

This clonotype was detected many times. The chain uses TRBV7-2 and TRBJ2-7; TRBD2 matches 10 bases. CDR1 and CDR2 (germline): SGHTA, FQGNSA. The CDR3 has 15 amino acids. V shed 3 bases and J 2 bases; nucleotides not matched to a gene: 4. CDR3: CASSFGTSATYEQYF. CDR3 sequence (DNA): TGTGCCAGCAGCTTCGGGACTAGCGCGACCTACGAGCAGTACTTC.

J is TRBJ1-2 and V is TRBV9; D is perhaps TRBD1 (5 bases). Trimming took off 2 bases at V and 1 base at J, with 12 bases between the two ends. Germline-derived CDR1 and CDR2 are SGDLS and YYNGEE. This CDR3 has 15 residues. CDR3 in amino acids: CASSVRDSFNYGYTF. CDR3 in DNA: TGTGCCAGCAGCGTGCGAGACAGTTTTAACTATGGCTACACCTTC.

Note on this clonotype: It is likely a read error, because the conserved phenylalanine at the end of the CDR3 is missing. This chain joins TRBV11-1 and TRBJ2-7; D is perhaps TRBD2 (5 bases). This CDR3 has 13 residues. Germline V lookup: CDR1 SGHAT, CDR2 FQDESV (reference sequence). Trimming shortened V by 5 bases and J by 3 bases, and 11 bases separated the two germline ends. CDR3 protein: CASSLEDNYEQYS. The CDR3 nucleotides read TGTGCCAGCAGCCTGGAGGATAACTACGAGCAGTACTCC.

In its sample, this clonotype was seen a few times. V is TRBV20-1 and J is TRBJ1-2; a possible D gene is TRBD1 (6 bases). With 4 bases removed from V and 4 bases from J, the gap between germline ends came to 19 bases. CDR3 length: 15 amino acids. Germline values: CDR1 DFQATT, CDR2 SNEGSKA (reference sequence). The CDR3 DNA reads as TGCAGTGCTATACCGGGACAAGGACATCTCTATGGCTACACCTTC. Translated, it gives CSAIPGQGHLYGYTF.

This clonotype came up a few times. This chain connects TRBV30 to TRBJ2-1; the D gene could be TRBD1 or TRBD2 (6 bases each). Germline V CDR1 and CDR2: GTSNPN, SVGIG (reference sequence). The CDR3 has 11 amino acids. Trimming cost V 4 bases and J 9 bases, with 10 bases left between them. CDR3 in DNA: TGTGCCTGGACCACGGGGGCTGAGCAGTTCTTC. This translates into CAWTTGAEQFF.

This clonotype was seen repeatedly, ten times or more. The genes are TRBV29-1 and TRBJ2-7, with TRBD1 matching 11 bases. The CDR3 consists of 14 residues. CDR1 is SQVTM and CDR2 is ANQGSEA in the germline V gene. Germline trimming cut 6 bases from V and 6 bases from J; bases unmatched to any gene: 10. In nucleotides, the CDR3 is TGCAGCGTGGGATTGGGGACAGGGGGACCCGAGCAGTACTTC. Translating gives CSVGLGTGGPEQYF.

The gene calls are TRBV6-2 or TRBV6-3 and TRBJ1-1; 8 bases align to TRBD1. The V and J ends lost 0 bases and 0 bases, in that order; junction bases with no gene match: 3. The CDR3 contains 16 residues. Germline CDR1 is MNHEY and CDR2 is SVGEGT. Here the CDR3 reads CASSYSADRVNTEAFF. DNA of the CDR3: TGTGCCAGCAGTTACTCGGCGGACAGGGTGAACACTGAAGCTTTCTTT.

The genes are TRBV7-6 and TRBJ2-6; the D gene is possibly TRBD2 (5 bases). The CDR3 runs 15 residues. V was pared by 5 bases and J by 0 bases, with 8 bases between. Germline V gives CDR1 SGHVS, CDR2 FNYEAQ. This CDR3 is CASSLRDSGANVLTF. The CDR3 region has the DNA TGTGCCAGCAGCCTTCGGGACTCTGGGGCCAACGTCCTGACTTTC.

V gene TRBV29-1 combines with J gene TRBJ2-1, with no clear D. This CDR3 has 13 amino acids. Germline V lookup: CDR1 SQVTM, CDR2 ANQGSEA. Trimming left V 2 bases short and J 7 bases short, with 12 bases between. The CDR3 DNA sequence: TGCAGCGTTGAAAAGCGTCTTTGGAATGAGCAGTTCTTC. This gives the protein CSVEKRLWNEQFF.

This clonotype was recorded many times. CDR3 amino acids: CSARDNPGTGATITDTQYF. The CDR3 DNA sequence: TGCAGTGCTAGAGATAATCCTGGGACAGGAGCAACAATCACAGATACGCAGTATTTT. This sequence joins TRBV20-1 and TRBJ2-3; 8 nucleotides align to TRBD1. This CDR3 comprises 19 residues. The germline gives CDR1 DFQATT, CDR2 SNEGSKA (reference sequence). V was pared by 0 bases and J by 2 bases, with 16 bases of the junction left unmatched.

Ten or more counts support this clonotype. The gene calls are TRBV3-1 and TRBJ1-1; no definite D call. Between the trimmed V and J ends, which lost 4 bases and 0 bases, there was a span of 12 bases. The germline gives CDR1 LGHDT, CDR2 YNNKEL (reference sequence). This CDR3 is built from 15 residues. CDR3 sequence: CASSLYSRLNTEAFF. The CDR3 DNA is TGTGCCAGCAGCCTGTACAGCCGATTGAACACTGAAGCTTTCTTT.

This clonotype was seen repeatedly, ten times or more. The genes are TRBV10-3 and TRBJ2-1; 9 bases are a match to TRBD2. Germline V CDR1 and CDR2: ENHRY, SYGVKD. The length of the CDR3 is 18 residues. The V and J ends lost 0 bases and 4 bases, in that order; junction bases with no gene match: 10. CDR3 coding DNA: TGTGCCATCAGTGAGTCAATCGGGACAGCGGGGGGTTACAATGAGCAGTTCTTC. Translated, it gives CAISESIGTAGGYNEQFF.

This clonotype was recorded many times. The chain carries TRBV24-1 and TRBJ2-7; 8 bases align to TRBD1. Trimming cost V 2 bases and J 1 base; bases outside gene matches: 3. CDR3 length: 15 residues. CDR1 is KGHDR, CDR2 SFDVKD, per germline. The CDR3 DNA sequence: TGTGCCACCAGTGATTCAGGGGGCGCGTCCTACGAGCAGTACTTC. Translated, it gives CATSDSGGASYEQYF.

This clonotype was counted many times. The chain has TRBV20-1 and TRBJ2-5, with TRBD2 identical over 12 bases. V lost 0 bases to trimming and J lost 5 bases; unmatched junction nucleotides: 7. The CDR3 consists of 16 residues. Germline CDR1 reads DFQATT; CDR2 reads SNEGSKA (reference sequence). In DNA form, the CDR3 reads TGCAGTGCTAGAGATCAACTAGCGGGGGGTTGGGAGACCCAGTACTTC. It yields the protein CSARDQLAGGWETQYF.

This clonotype has a count of ten or more. The J gene is TRBJ1-1, the V gene TRBV7-2; no clear D. Germline V CDR1 and CDR2: SGHTA, FQGNSA. V gave up 1 base and J gave up 1 base, with 4 bases separating them. CDR3 length equals 13 residues. In nucleotides, the CDR3 is TGTGCCAGCAGCTTAGACAGGAACACTGAAGCTTTCTTT. It codes for CASSLDRNTEAFF.